This T cell receptor beta chain comes out of a study of PD-1 blockade in classical Hodgkin lymphoma (dated by TCRdb to about 2020). Describing the broader study: Nivolumab dosing was 3 mg/kg intravenously every 2 weeks, continuing until either disease progression or unacceptable toxicity. A peripheral blood immune signature of response to PD-1 blockade in classical Hodgkin lymphoma was defined using TCR beta sequencing and CyTOF. Beyond this particular receptor, the publication reports: A significant rise by C4D1 was seen in CD4+ but not CD8+ TCR diversity (p=0.0027 vs p=0.16), with the rise being most apparent in complete responders (p=0.02). Diversity was lower in patients who began nivolumab less than 1 year after ASCT, so these patients were left out of later analyses to avoid confounding by immune reconstitution. Baseline TCR diversity was reported to be lower in newly diagnosed patients than in healthy donors, and even lower in relapsed/refractory patients. Trial patients achieving complete response had baseline diversity similar to newly diagnosed patients, whereas partial responders and progressors had significantly lower diversity. The study was limited to a single clinical trial cohort, and causes of repertoire differences, possibly disease activity or prior therapy, remained undefined.

Trimming removed 4 bases from V and 3 bases from J; the gene matches leave 3 bases unexplained. Reading from cysteine to phenylalanine, the CDR3 counts 14 amino acids. The CDR3 DNA has 42 bases and is translated from base 1. Via the germline V gene, CDR1 is SGHRS and CDR2 YFSETQ. Interpreted using the paper, the time point label stands for: cycle 2 day 1 (C2D1) of nivolumab. All trial patients had relapsed after autologous stem cell transplantation, with cohorts A, B and C differing in prior brentuximab vedotin exposure. The trial cohort was composed of approximately 60 patients with relapsed/refractory classical Hodgkin lymphoma, for whom complete response, partial response or progressive disease was recorded as best overall response. In the multi-cohort phase II CheckMate 205 trial, trial patients received single-agent nivolumab. Best overall response was determined by an independent review committee according to the 2007 International Working Group response criteria. Trial PBMCs were collected just before the start of nivolumab (C1D1) and during therapy at cycle 2 day 1 and cycle 4 day 1. After peripheral blood was drawn into 8 mL Vacutainer Cell Preparation Tubes, PBMCs were isolated by centrifugation and then cryopreserved.

Genomic DNA was extracted with the Qiagen DNeasy kit from unsorted PBMCs and from negatively selected CD4+ and CD8+ fractions. Amplification of TCR beta CDR3 regions was done by immunoSEQ multiplex PCR with primers that anneal to V and J segments. Amplification bias was minimized using a synthetic immune receptor repertoire, and residual bias was removed computationally after sequencing. On the authors' methods: Custom Python scripts were used to quantify repertoire diversity as the Shannon entropy index. The unsorted, CD4+ and CD8+ repertoires were each analyzed separately, with the exception of combined analyses, where CD4+ and CD8+ sequences were merged in silico. A clone counted as expanded when the clone's frequency after treatment rose at least 2-fold relative to C1D1, and clones undetected at baseline were given a pseudocount of 0.5. Singleton clones were defined as clones with 0 or 1 copy at C1D1, and non-singleton clones were defined as clones with 2 or more copies. Clones expanded in unsorted samples were labelled as CD4+, CD8+ or unknown by matching protein sequences in sorted samples from the same patient. Wilcoxon tests on paired samples were used to test changes in diversity from C1D1 to C4D1. The immuneACCESS repertoire file appears here via TCRdb, limited to in-frame rearrangements. These files lack a portion of the clones; in checked studies, under half of the deficit traces to unresolved V genes, and the cause of the others is not known. V, J and clone size are taken as reported in that table, and D and trimming were inferred from the DNA itself. This sample holds about 39,000 clones; 69% were observed only once. The ten largest make up 14% of the sample.

A note on this clone: Its antigen is currently not known. The record has no base qualities; no much larger clone is one base away.

The sequence came from a human donor with classical Hodgkin lymphoma. The sequencing here drew on peripheral blood mononuclear cells (PBMCs), taken before the second cycle of nivolumab. The rearrangement joined TRBV5-1 to TRBJ2-2, with 7 bases matching TRBD1. CDR3 reads: CASSPGQHTGELFF. The DNA is as follows: TGCGCCAGCAGCCCGGGACAGCACACCGGGGAGCTGTTTTTT.